The 24 T cell receptor beta chains below were found in one sample sequenced in a study of human T cells and chemical hapten exposure. The time point is: patch test 1, 2 weeks after DPC sensitization. The treatment here: therapeutic diphenylcyclopropenone sensitization with weekly scalp DPC. TCRdb analysed the RACE reads with MiXCR anew, one entry per CDR3 protein. The repertoire holds about 120,000 distinct CDR3 sequences, roughly 13% seen once, with approximately 0.92% in the top ten. The material sequenced was whole blood, taken in connection with sensitization to the hapten diphenylcyclopropenone (DPC). These receptors were obtained from a man aged 18 to 30 with alopecia areata. Some clones in this sample may be carry-over from other donors' samples.

DNA of the CDR3: TGTGCCAGCAGCAAGAGCTTAGTCTCCTATAATTCACCCCTCCACTTT. Amino acids: CASSKSLVSYNSPLHF. The chain employs TRBV9 and TRBJ1-6; D call uncertain. V gave up 4 bases and J gave up 0 bases, with 11 bases separating them. The CDR3 has 16 amino acids. Germline loops: CDR1 SGDLS, CDR2 YYNGEE.

This clonotype appeared many times. The CDR3 nucleotides are TGTGCCAGCAGCTTATACGGGACAGGGGATGGCTACACCTTC. Translated, it gives CASSLYGTGDGYTF. The chain joins TRBV7-3 to TRBJ1-2, with 10 bases lining up with TRBD1. The CDR3 loop spans 14 amino acids. V lost 2 bases to trimming and J lost 6 bases; unmatched junction nucleotides: 3. Germline V lookup: CDR1 SGHTA, CDR2 FQGTGA.

The chain has TRBV7-9 and TRBJ1-5, with 7 nucleotides matching TRBD1. Germline V gene sequence: CDR1 SEHNR, CDR2 FQNEAQ (reference sequence). Losses at the gene ends were 4 bases for V and 4 bases for J; bases not matched to a gene: 4. CDR3 length: 14 residues. The CDR3 protein is CASSSGGRNQPQHF. CDR3 DNA sequence: TGTGCCAGCAGCTCAGGGGGGAGGAATCAGCCCCAGCATTTT.

V gene TRBV20-1 combines with J gene TRBJ1-5, with D perhaps TRBD1 (5 bases). Germline V gene sequence: CDR1 DFQATT, CDR2 SNEGSKA (reference sequence). V lost 2 bases and J 0 bases, leaving 8 bases between the germline ends. CDR3 size: 14 residues. CDR3 nucleotide sequence: TGCAGTGCTAGACAGGGAACTAGCAATCAGCCCCAGCATTTT. Protein: CSARQGTSNQPQHF.

This clonotype was seen at least ten times. The chain couples TRBV12-3 or TRBV12-4 to TRBJ1-6; D remains unclear. Trimming stripped 3 bases from V and 9 bases from J, with 9 bases between. The CDR3 contains 13 residues. CDR3 protein: CASSFGVGSPLHF. CDR3 DNA sequence: TGTGCCAGCAGTTTCGGGGTTGGTTCACCCCTCCACTTT.

The sample holds a few counts of this clonotype. This chain joins TRBV6-1 and TRBJ1-1; D might be TRBD1 (6 bases). With 7 bases removed from V and 1 base from J, the gap between germline ends came to 19 bases. In germline, CDR1 is MNHNS, CDR2 SASEGT. The CDR3 loop spans 16 amino acids. The CDR3 region has the DNA TGTGCCAGCACTCCGGCCTGGGGGCAGTCGAACACTGAAGCTTTCTTT. Its translation: CASTPAWGQSNTEAFF.

V and J are TRBV6-2 or TRBV6-3 and TRBJ1-5; D not resolved. Trimming removed 5 bases from V and 5 bases from J, with 7 bases in between. Germline V gene lookup returns CDR1 MNHEY and CDR2 SVGEGT. There are 12 residues in the CDR3. CDR3 nucleotides: TGTGCCAGCAGTGCCCCAGATCAGCCCCAGCATTTT. It translates to CASSAPDQPQHF.

J is TRBJ1-2 and V is TRBV4-1; possibly TRBD1 for D (5 bases). Germline V gene lookup returns CDR1 MGHRA and CDR2 YSYEKL. The CDR3 is 15 amino acids. Trimming shortened V by 4 bases and J by 7 bases, and 19 bases separated the two germline ends. The CDR3 region is CASSPSGTSVVGYTF. The CDR3, as DNA: TGCGCCAGCAGCCCCAGCGGGACCAGCGTTGTTGGCTACACCTTC.

The rearrangement links TRBV20-1 to TRBJ1-2; 7 positions agree with TRBD1. In germline, CDR1 is DFQATT, CDR2 SNEGSKA (reference sequence). The CDR3 loop spans 13 amino acids. V lost 2 bases to trimming and J lost 4 bases; unmatched junction nucleotides: 4. The CDR3 spells CSARQDRPYGYTF. The CDR3 nucleotides are TGCAGTGCTAGACAGGACAGGCCCTATGGCTACACCTTC.

This clonotype was found a few times. The genes are TRBV7-3 and TRBJ2-2, with TRBD2 matching 10 bases. CDR1 and CDR2 (germline): SGHTA, FQGTGA. The V and J ends lost 4 bases and 1 base, in that order; junction bases with no gene match: 0. This CDR3 comprises 15 residues. The CDR3 bases are TGTGCCAGCAGCTCTAGCGGGGGGAACACCGGGGAGCTGTTTTTT. The encoded protein is CASSSSGGNTGELFF.

The chain links TRBV14 to TRBJ2-2, with D unresolved. Germline V gene sequence: CDR1 SGHDN, CDR2 FVKESK. The CDR3 runs to 16 residues. V was clipped by 0 bases and J by 1 base, with 9 bases between them. The CDR3 DNA is TGTGCCAGCAGCCAAGATGGCGGAAGGAACACCGGGGAGCTGTTTTTT. Its protein is CASSQDGGRNTGELFF. Together with reference TRBV14 and TRBJ2-2, the CDR3 gives the full variable domain: EAGVTQFPSHSVIEKGQTVTLRCDPISGHDNLYWYRRVMGKEIKFLLHFVKESKQDESGMPNNRFLAERTGGTYSTLKVQPAELEDSGVYFCASSQDGGRNTGELFFGEGSRLTVL.

The J gene is TRBJ2-5, the V gene TRBV20-1; D gene unclear. The V end was cut by 5 bases, the J end by 3 bases, with 10 bases between. The CDR3 has 12 residues. Germline V gives CDR1 DFQATT, CDR2 SNEGSKA (reference sequence). The CDR3 sequence: CSAPHIEETQYF. The CDR3 coding sequence is TGCAGTGCTCCACACATAGAAGAGACCCAGTACTTC.

A few counts support this clonotype. The chain combines TRBV20-1 with TRBJ2-7; D possibly corresponds to TRBD1 (5 bases). Germline CDR1 and CDR2: DFQATT and SNEGSKA (reference sequence). Trimming left V 6 bases short and J 2 bases short, with 14 bases between. This CDR3 contains 13 residues. CDR3 nucleotide sequence: TGCAGTGCCGCCAGGGTTCCCCCCTACGAGCAGTACTTC. Translated, it gives CSAARVPPYEQYF.

The gene calls are TRBV15 and TRBJ2-2; TRBD1 aligns across 11 bases. The germline V gene has CDR1 LNHNV and CDR2 YYDKDF (reference sequence). V lost 5 bases to trimming and J lost 7 bases; unmatched junction nucleotides: 9. The CDR3 length is 16 residues. In DNA form, the CDR3 reads TGTGCCACCAGCTCCGGGACAGGGGGACGGGGCGGGGAGCTGTTTTTT. It is translated as CATSSGTGGRGGELFF.

The chain couples TRBV20-1 to TRBJ2-6, with D possibly TRBD1 on 5 matching bases. Trimming took 3 bases from V and 1 from J, leaving 10 bases between them. This CDR3 region has 15 residues. Germline CDR1 is DFQATT and CDR2 is SNEGSKA (reference sequence). This chain's CDR3 is CSARKAGSGANVLTF. In nucleotides, the CDR3 is TGCAGTGCTAGGAAGGCAGGGTCTGGGGCCAACGTCCTGACTTTC.

The chain is built from TRBV9 and TRBJ1-1, with unresolved D. Germline values: CDR1 SGDLS, CDR2 YYNGEE. The CDR3 extends over 13 amino acids. The ends were cut back, 7 bases at V and 0 bases at J, with 10 bases in the middle. The CDR3 reads CASGIVMNTEAFF. CDR3 sequence (DNA): TGTGCCAGCGGCATAGTCATGAACACTGAAGCTTTCTTT.

This clonotype was observed a few times. V gene TRBV27 combines with J gene TRBJ2-6; possibly TRBD1 for D (6 bases). The V gene's germline CDR1 is MNHEY and CDR2 SMNVEV (reference sequence). Trimming stripped 5 bases from V and 4 bases from J, with 15 bases between. The CDR3 length is 16 residues. CDR3 nucleotides: TGTGCCAGCAGTCCCCGGACAGTCTCAGGGGCCAACGTCCTGACTTTC. The encoded protein is CASSPRTVSGANVLTF.

Comments on this clonotype: This may be a read error, as it is one base from a much larger clone. The rearrangement joins TRBV7-3 to TRBJ2-1, with 10 bases identical to TRBD1. The V gene's germline CDR1 is SGHTA and CDR2 FQGTGA. The CDR3 loop spans 15 amino acids. The ends lost 5 bases at V and 11 bases at J; junction bases unmatched: 12. CDR3 amino acids: CASSRGTGDAVKQFF. CDR3 in DNA: TGTGCCAGCAGCCGAGGGACAGGGGACGCGGTTAAGCAGTTCTTC.

V and J are TRBV3-1 and TRBJ2-2, with D perhaps TRBD1 or TRBD2 (5 bases each). Germline V gene lookup returns CDR1 LGHDT and CDR2 YNNKEL (reference sequence). This CDR3 has 16 amino acids. Trimming pared 0 bases from V and 5 bases from J, leaving 13 bases between. This CDR3 reads CASSQDRTGQTGELFF. The CDR3 bases are TGTGCCAGCAGCCAAGATCGGACGGGGCAAACCGGGGAGCTGTTTTTT.

This clonotype was seen a handful of times. The genes are TRBV6-2 or TRBV6-3 and TRBJ1-5; D not certain. Germline V gene data show CDR1 as MNHEY and CDR2 as SVGEGT. There are 12 residues in the CDR3. The V gene lost 2 bases and the J gene lost 5 bases, with 4 bases spanning the gap. The DNA for the CDR3 is TGTGCCAGCAGTTACGAGGATCAGCCCCAGCATTTT. Residues: CASSYEDQPQHF.

A few counts support this clonotype. This chain joins TRBV14 and TRBJ1-1; 7 nucleotides match TRBD1. The CDR3 extends over 16 amino acids. Trimming took 3 bases from V and 4 from J; bases not matched to a gene: 11. Germline V gene data show CDR1 as SGHDN and CDR2 as FVKESK. CDR3 protein: CASSHRNRGRGTEAFF. CDR3 DNA sequence: TGTGCCAGCAGCCACCGCAACAGGGGCCGGGGCACTGAAGCTTTCTTT.

This clonotype was recorded at least ten times. One end of the junction is discordant with germline, which a read error may explain. The genes are TRBV12-3 or TRBV12-4 and TRBJ2-7; the D gene could be TRBD1 or TRBD2 (5 bases each). The CDR3 is 13 amino acids. The CDR3 DNA sequence: TGTGCCAGCAGTTTCGACGAGGGGACGAATCTCAACTTC. It yields the protein CASSFDEGTNLNF.

The J gene is TRBJ2-5, the V gene TRBV7-9; D perhaps matches TRBD2 (6 bases). V lost 6 bases, J lost 2 bases, and 13 bases lay in between. CDR1 is SEHNR, CDR2 FQNEAQ, per germline (reference sequence). This CDR3 is built from 14 residues. In nucleotides, the CDR3 is TGTGCCAGCAGGGGCTCCGGGGGACAAGAGACCCAGTACTTC. It specifies CASRGSGGQETQYF.

This clonotype was observed a handful of times. The V gene is TRBV6-5, the J gene TRBJ1-2; TRBD1 is a possible D gene (5 bases). Germline values: CDR1 MNHEY, CDR2 SVGAGI. This CDR3 has 15 residues. V shed 1 base and J shed 9 bases, with 18 bases lying between them. The CDR3 region has the DNA TGTGCCAGCAGTTACTATGGGACTTCCGACCGGAGCTACACCTTC. As protein: CASSYYGTSDRSYTF.